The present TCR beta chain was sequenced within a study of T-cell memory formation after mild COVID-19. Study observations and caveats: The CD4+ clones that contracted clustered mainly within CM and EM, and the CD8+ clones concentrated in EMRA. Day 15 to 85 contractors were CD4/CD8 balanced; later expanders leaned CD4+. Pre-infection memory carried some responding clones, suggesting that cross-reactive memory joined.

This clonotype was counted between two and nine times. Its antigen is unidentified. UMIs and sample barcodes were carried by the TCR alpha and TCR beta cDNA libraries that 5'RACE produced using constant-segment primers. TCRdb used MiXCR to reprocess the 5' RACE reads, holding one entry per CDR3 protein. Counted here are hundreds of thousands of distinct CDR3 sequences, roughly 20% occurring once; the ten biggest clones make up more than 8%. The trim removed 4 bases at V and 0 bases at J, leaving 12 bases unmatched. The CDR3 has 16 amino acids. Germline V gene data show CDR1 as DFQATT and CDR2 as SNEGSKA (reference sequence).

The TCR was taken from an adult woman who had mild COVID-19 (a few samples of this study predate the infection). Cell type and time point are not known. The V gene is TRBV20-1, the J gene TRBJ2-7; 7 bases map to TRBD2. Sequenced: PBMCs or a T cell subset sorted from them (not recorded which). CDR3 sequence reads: CSAIGLAAETSYEQYF. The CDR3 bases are TGCAGTGCTATAGGTCTAGCGGCCGAAACCTCCTACGAGCAGTACTTC.